One sample yielded the 10 T cell receptor beta chains listed below, sequenced in a study of T cells after yellow fever vaccination. TCRdb called the 5' RACE reads again in MiXCR, with one record for every CDR3 protein. The sample consists of approximately 260,000 distinct CDR3 sequences, over 10% of them appearing once. This material consisted of CD4+ T cells sorted from PBMCs, taken 45 days after the yellow fever booster vaccination. These receptor sequences come from a man in his thirties or forties who received the YFV17D yellow fever vaccine.

J is TRBJ2-7 and V is TRBV5-1; D unresolved. The V and J ends lost 2 bases and 4 bases respectively, with 10 bases between them. Per germline, CDR1 SGHRS and CDR2 YFSETQ. CDR3 length: 13 amino acids. CDR3 in amino acids: CASSFGRNYEQYF. CDR3 DNA: TGCGCCAGCAGCTTCGGGCGGAATTACGAGCAGTACTTC.

J is TRBJ2-2 and V is TRBV18, with TRBD2 identical over 11 bases. The CDR3 runs to 17 residues. The germline gives CDR1 KGHSH, CDR2 LQKENI. The V gene end was trimmed by 3 bases and the J gene end by 3 bases; junction bases not matched to a gene: 6. CDR3: CASSPGLAGGDTGELFF. The CDR3 nucleotides are TGTGCCAGCTCACCGGGGCTAGCGGGAGGCGACACCGGGGAGCTGTTTTTT.

This clonotype turned up a few times. The chain carries TRBV7-9 and TRBJ2-5; D possibly matches TRBD1 or TRBD2 (5 bases each). Trimming removed 2 bases from V and 7 bases from J, with 11 bases in between. The CDR3 is 13 residues long. Germline lookup yields CDR1 SEHNR and CDR2 FQNEAQ (reference sequence). The CDR3 reads CASSLSGRPTQYF. DNA of the CDR3: TGTGCCAGCAGCTTATCGGGGCGGCCGACCCAGTACTTC.

This clonotype was seen only a few times. The V call is TRBV12-5, the J call TRBJ1-5; unclear D gene. Germline V gene data show CDR1 as LGHNT and CDR2 as FRNRAP. The germline V and J ends were trimmed by 0 bases and 5 bases, with 2 bases remaining between them. This CDR3 contains 12 residues. The CDR3 sequence: CASGLVDQPQHF. In DNA, the CDR3 is TGTGCTAGTGGTTTGGTCGATCAGCCCCAGCATTTT. The whole variable domain, filled in from reference TRBV12-5 and TRBJ1-5, reads DARVTQTPRHKVTEMGQEVTMRCQPILGHNTVFWYRQTMMQGLELLAYFRNRAPLDDSGMPKDRFSAEMPDATLATLKIQPSEPRDSAVYFCASGLVDQPQHFGDGTRLSIL.

The chain has TRBV25-1 and TRBJ1-6; TRBD1 aligns across 9 bases. Germline V gene data show CDR1 as MGHDK and CDR2 as SYGVNS. The J segment lost 11 bases and the V segment lost 3 bases, leaving 8 bases of the junction unmatched. The CDR3 has 15 amino acids. The CDR3 region is CASSDGQGIGAPLHF. The CDR3, as DNA: TGTGCCAGCAGTGATGGACAGGGGATTGGTGCACCCCTCCACTTT.

This clonotype has a count of ten or more. The rearrangement links TRBV20-1 to TRBJ2-5; 9 bases map to TRBD1. The V gene end was trimmed by 5 bases and the J gene end by 2 bases; junction bases not matched to a gene: 0. Germline V CDR1 and CDR2: DFQATT, SNEGSKA (reference sequence). This CDR3 contains 12 residues. CDR3 loop: CSADRGQETQYF. The CDR3 DNA sequence: TGCAGTGCTGACAGGGGGCAAGAGACCCAGTACTTC.

The genes are TRBV20-1 and TRBJ2-3, with D perhaps given as TRBD1 or TRBD2 (7 bases each). V lost 2 bases to trimming and J lost 2 bases, with 20 bases between them. The CDR3 sequence is 17 residues long. Germline V gene data show CDR1 as DFQATT and CDR2 as SNEGSKA (reference sequence). This CDR3 reads CSARIREAGGPTDTQYF. The DNA of the CDR3 is TGCAGTGCTAGAATACGGGAGGCAGGGGGTCCCACAGATACGCAGTATTTT.

This clonotype was recorded a few times. The gene calls are TRBV10-3 and TRBJ2-5; 11 bases match TRBD1. V was clipped by 11 bases and J by 5 bases; unmatched bases: 13. CDR3 size: 15 residues. Germline-derived CDR1 and CDR2 are ENHRY and SYGVKD. Here the CDR3 reads CAPQGDRGMGETQYF. The DNA for the CDR3 is TGTGCCCCCCAGGGGGACAGGGGGATGGGGGAGACCCAGTACTTC.

This clonotype was counted only a few times. The chain carries TRBV5-1 and TRBJ2-3; maybe TRBD1 (6 bases). This CDR3 is built from 17 residues. V lost 6 bases and J lost 4, with 24 bases in between. Germline CDR1 and CDR2: SGHRS and YFSETQ. CDR3 nucleotide sequence: TGCGCCAGCACCACAGGAGACAGGCCCTTTTCCCCAGATACGCAGTATTTT. The encoded protein is CASTTGDRPFSPDTQYF.

This rearrangement joins TRBV7-9 to TRBJ2-5, with D possibly being TRBD2 (6 bases). Germline V gene sequence: CDR1 SEHNR, CDR2 FQNEAQ (reference sequence). This CDR3 is 17 amino acids long. Trimming pared 5 bases from V and 2 bases from J, leaving 21 bases between. CDR3 DNA: TGTGCCAGCAGCAACACCGGCAGAAGGAGCGGGCAAGAGACCCAGTACTTC. This sequence encodes CASSNTGRRSGQETQYF. The complete variable domain, with remaining parts taken from reference TRBV7-9 and TRBJ2-5, reads DTGVSQNPRHKITKRGQNVTFRCDPISEHNRLYWYRQTLGQGPEFLTYFQNEAQLEKSRLLSDRFSAERPKGSFSTLEIQRTEQGDSAMYLCASSNTGRRSGQETQYFGPGTRLLVL.